This passage covers 9 T cell receptor beta chains from one sample sequenced in a study of radiation and T cells in renal cell carcinoma. Some clones are missing from TCRdb's copy, which holds only in-frame ones; the method was immunoSEQ multiplex PCR. The sample consists of some 130,000 clones, 75% to 85% of them appearing once. Time point indicated: blood 2 weeks post-SBRT. Specified treatment: 15 Gy SBRT to primary tumor, nephrectomy 4 weeks later. The material sequenced was blood, taken from a patient whose treatment included radiotherapy and nephrectomy. The receptors here all came from a woman between 55 and 75 years old with renal cell carcinoma.

The chain carries TRBV2 and TRBJ2-5; the D gene is possibly TRBD2 (5 bases). Trimming stripped 3 bases from V and 3 bases from J, with 5 bases between. This CDR3 has 12 amino acids. The germline V gene has CDR1 SNHLY and CDR2 FYNNEI. This chain's CDR3 is CASSDGEETQYF. The CDR3 nucleotides are TGTGCCAGCAGTGACGGGGAAGAGACCCAGTACTTC.

This chain joins TRBV29-1 and TRBJ2-5, with 7 bases matching TRBD2. The J call is doubtful: the DNA matches TRBJ2-7 better. CDR3 size: 12 residues. CDR1 is SQVTM, CDR2 ANQGSEA, per germline. CDR3 amino acids: CSGGTGGYEQYF. The CDR3 DNA follows: TGCAGCGGGGGCACGGGGGGTTACGAGCAGTACTTC.

The chain links TRBV6-4 to TRBJ2-3; TRBD2 matches 11 bases. CDR1 and CDR2 (germline): MRHNA, SNTAGT. This CDR3 has 15 residues. After removal of 7 bases from V and 3 bases from J, the junction contained 6 bases not matched to a gene. The CDR3 region has the DNA TGTGCCAGCAATACTAGCGGGGGCTCAACAGATACGCAGTATTTT. Residues: CASNTSGGSTDTQYF.

The chain is built from TRBV28 and TRBJ2-7, with 9 bases matching TRBD1. The trim removed 3 bases at V and 3 bases at J, leaving 6 bases unmatched. Germline values: CDR1 MDHEN, CDR2 SYDVKM. The CDR3 loop spans 15 amino acids. The CDR3 protein is CASSFPGQGSYEQYF. The CDR3 DNA is TGTGCCAGCAGTTTTCCTGGACAGGGGAGCTACGAGCAGTACTTC.

The rearrangement links TRBV10-2 to TRBJ2-5; D might be TRBD2 (7 bases). The CDR3 length is 17 residues. CDR1 is WSHSY and CDR2 is SAAADI in the germline V gene. The V and J ends lost 4 bases and 4 bases respectively, with 22 bases between them. Here the CDR3 reads CASSGSTGLAVLETQYF. Written as DNA, the CDR3 is TGCGCCAGCAGTGGGTCGACAGGTCTAGCGGTCTTAGAGACCCAGTACTTC.

Here the CDR3 DNA reads TGTGCCAGCAGTTACTCACACGGGACCGACTACGAGCAGTACTTC. This translates into CASSYSHGTDYEQYF. This sequence joins TRBV6-8 and TRBJ2-7, with D perhaps TRBD1 or TRBD2 (5 bases each). The germline V and J ends were trimmed by 0 bases and 3 bases, with 12 bases remaining between them. The CDR3 runs 15 residues. Germline assignment: CDR1 MNHGY and CDR2 SAAAGT.

The chain couples TRBV2 to TRBJ2-7; TRBD1 is a possible D gene (6 bases). Trimming cost V 6 bases and J 3 bases, with 9 bases left between them. Germline CDR1 and CDR2: SNHLY and FYNNEI. The CDR3 length is 12 residues. CDR3 in amino acids: CASRLQGYEQYF. The CDR3 DNA sequence: TGTGCCAGCAGGCTACAGGGCTACGAGCAGTACTTC. Based on the CDR3 plus reference TRBV2 and TRBJ2-7, the full variable domain is EPEVTQTPSHQVTQMGQEVILRCVPISNHLYFYWYRQILGQKVEFLVSFYNNEISEKSEIFDDQFSVERPDGSNFTLKIRSTKLEDSAMYFCASRLQGYEQYFGPGTRLTVT.

The rearrangement uses TRBV6-6 and TRBJ1-1, with 7 bases that match TRBD1. The CDR3 is 14 residues long. The trim removed 2 bases at V and 5 bases at J, leaving 5 bases unmatched. Germline V CDR1 and CDR2: MNHNY, SVGAGI (reference sequence). CDR3 protein: CASSYKGAQTEAFF. CDR3 in DNA: TGTGCCAGCAGTTACAAGGGGGCGCAGACTGAAGCTTTCTTT.

The chain carries TRBV18 and TRBJ1-2; no firm D call. The CDR3 contains 12 residues. Trimming pared 2 bases from V and 4 bases from J, leaving 5 bases between. The germline V gene has CDR1 KGHSH and CDR2 LQKENI. CDR3 DNA: TGTGCCAGCTCACCAGTCAGCTATGGCTACACCTTC. Its protein product is CASSPVSYGYTF.